The 32 T cell receptor beta chains in this list originate from one sample, sequenced in a study of shared clonotypes between healthy human individuals. Assay: immunoSEQ multiplex PCR; the TCRdb copy retains only in-frame clones and omits some. Of millions of clones detected, roughly 96% appear once; the ten largest clones hold 0.1% to 0.15%. Sequencing was done on a sample of naive CD4+ T cells sorted from blood. This sample's subset: CD45RA+ positively selected. These TCRs come from a man between 18 and 35 years old in good health.

There are a few counts of this clone. Other DNA sequences in this sample translate to the same CDR3. The V and J genes are TRBV28 and TRBJ1-5; 7 nucleotides line up with TRBD1. CDR1 is MDHEN and CDR2 is SYDVKM in the germline V gene. V was pared by 5 bases and J by 3 bases, with 4 bases of the junction left unmatched. The CDR3 loop spans 14 amino acids. For the CDR3, the DNA is TGTGCCAGCAGTCTGACAGGGTACAATCAGCCCCAGCATTTT. Protein sequence: CASSLTGYNQPQHF.

The chain joins TRBV4-1 to TRBJ2-7; either TRBD1 or TRBD2 may fit D (7 bases each). Germline CDR1 reads MGHRA; CDR2 reads YSYEKL. Trimming stripped 1 base from V and 3 bases from J, with 22 bases between. The CDR3 length is 18 residues. In DNA, the CDR3 is TGCGCCAGCAGCCAAGGGACTGGTGGGGGGGACAGTTACTACGAGCAGTACTTC. Translating gives CASSQGTGGGDSYYEQYF.

The V and J genes are TRBV9 and TRBJ1-2, with D perhaps TRBD1 (5 bases). CDR3 size: 14 residues. V was cut by 0 bases and J by 3 bases, with 9 bases left in between. Germline assignment: CDR1 SGDLS and CDR2 YYNGEE. The CDR3 loop is CASSVVAGDYGYTF. CDR3 DNA: TGTGCCAGCAGCGTAGTCGCGGGGGACTATGGCTACACCTTC.

This rearrangement joins TRBV6-6 to TRBJ1-2, with unresolved D. V gave up 8 bases and J gave up 9 bases, with 13 bases separating them. The CDR3 is 11 amino acids. Germline values: CDR1 MNHNY, CDR2 SVGAGI (reference sequence). The chain's CDR3 is CASGVEGSYTF. The DNA for the CDR3 is TGTGCCAGCGGAGTTGAGGGAAGCTACACCTTC.

The chain uses TRBV7-9 and TRBJ2-1; 7 bases are shared with TRBD1. CDR3 size: 17 residues. The trim removed 1 base at V and 6 bases at J, leaving 12 bases unmatched. From germline, CDR1 is SEHNR and CDR2 FQNEAQ (reference sequence). CDR3 nucleotide sequence: TGTGCCAGCAGCTTAGGTTTAGACAGGGCCTCTGGCAATGAGCAGTTCTTC. As protein: CASSLGLDRASGNEQFF.

The chain joins TRBV27 to TRBJ1-2; D unclear. This CDR3 comprises 14 residues. CDR1 and CDR2 from the germline V gene are MNHEY and SMNVEV (reference sequence). The V and J ends lost 7 bases and 2 bases respectively, with 14 bases between them. For the CDR3, the DNA is TGTGCCAGCAAGGATCTGGGTCTAAACTATGGCTACACCTTC. Protein sequence: CASKDLGLNYGYTF.

The J gene is TRBJ2-5, the V gene TRBV7-9, with 7 bases lining up with TRBD1. CDR1 is SEHNR, CDR2 FQNEAQ, per germline (reference sequence). The V gene end was trimmed by 4 bases and the J gene end by 5 bases; junction bases not matched to a gene: 7. The CDR3 runs 14 residues. The CDR3 spells CASSSVGGLETQYF. CDR3 nucleotide sequence: TGTGCCAGCAGCTCAGTAGGGGGCCTTGAGACCCAGTACTTC.

V and J are TRBV5-1 and TRBJ2-5; 9 nucleotides match TRBD2. Germline V gene data show CDR1 as SGHRS and CDR2 as YFSETQ. The CDR3 is made up of 15 amino acids. V shed 2 bases, J shed 1 base, and the junction held 3 bases outside the gene matches. In nucleotides, the CDR3 is TGCGCCAGCAGCTTAACTAGCGGGTTCCAAGAGACCCAGTACTTC. Protein product: CASSLTSGFQETQYF.

This clone has just one count. The V and J genes are TRBV7-9 and TRBJ2-7; D is possibly TRBD1 (5 bases). V was shortened by 3 bases and J by 2 bases, with 11 bases between the two germline ends. Germline-derived CDR1 and CDR2 are SEHNR and FQNEAQ (reference sequence). The CDR3 has 14 amino acids. CDR3 sequence reads: CASSFPGKTYEQYF. CDR3 nucleotides: TGTGCCAGCAGCTTCCCAGGGAAAACCTACGAGCAGTACTTC.

CDR3 bases: TGTGCCAGCTCACCTGCAGGGGGTCTCGGAAACACCATATATTTT. This codes for CASSPAGGLGNTIYF. The gene calls are TRBV18 and TRBJ1-3; 7 bases match TRBD1. V trimming: 3 bases; J trimming: 4 bases; junction bases outside the gene matches: 6. CDR3 length: 15 residues. CDR1 and CDR2 from the germline V gene are KGHSH and LQKENI.

The chain recombines TRBV21-1 with TRBJ2-5; the table's TRBD1 call for D was not verified on the DNA. TRBV21-1 is termed a pseudogene. This CDR3 region has 16 residues. CDR3 nucleotide sequence: TGTGCCAGCAGCAAAGATGAACAGGGTTCAGGGGAGACCCAGTACTTC. Its protein product is CASSKDEQGSGETQYF.

V gene TRBV28 combines with J gene TRBJ2-6; D is unclear. Germline lookup yields CDR1 MDHEN and CDR2 SYDVKM. The germline V and J ends were trimmed by 11 bases and 2 bases, with 25 bases remaining between them. The CDR3 spans 18 residues. The CDR3 sequence: CAAKDGSTYRPGANVLTF. The CDR3 region has the DNA TGTGCCGCTAAGGACGGCTCTACGTACCGTCCTGGGGCCAACGTCCTGACTTTC.

The chain has TRBV7-9 and TRBJ2-3; D is unclear. Germline V CDR1 and CDR2: SEHNR, FQNEAQ (reference sequence). CDR3 length: 15 residues. Trimming took off 3 bases at V and 2 bases at J, with 12 bases between the two ends. The CDR3 DNA sequence: TGTGCCAGCAGCTTTTCGACTCCAATCACAGATACGCAGTATTTT. This translates into CASSFSTPITDTQYF.

This clone was counted a single time. The CDR3 nucleotides read TGTGCCAGCAGTTACTCCCCGGGACAGAGCACAGATACGCAGTATTTT. Translated, it gives CASSYSPGQSTDTQYF. The rearrangement joins TRBV6-5 to TRBJ2-3; TRBD1 matches at 7 bases. The CDR3 length is 16 residues. J lost 0 bases, V lost 0 bases, and 3 bases had no gene match. Germline V gives CDR1 MNHEY, CDR2 SVGAGI.

This clone was counted once. This chain joins TRBV5-1 and TRBJ2-3; D is tentatively TRBD1 or TRBD2 (6 bases each). The V and J ends lost 0 bases and 5 bases respectively, with 13 bases between them. The CDR3 consists of 15 residues. Germline-derived CDR1 and CDR2 are SGHRS and YFSETQ. The CDR3 DNA sequence: TGCGCCAGCAGCTTGGATATGGGGGGCCGAGATACGCAGTATTTT. Amino acid sequence: CASSLDMGGRDTQYF. The variable domain in full, with the rest retrieved from reference TRBV5-1 and TRBJ2-3, is KAGVTQTPRYLIKTRGQQVTLSCSPISGHRSVSWYQQTPGQGLQFLFEYFSETQRNKGNFPGRFSGRQFSNSRSEMNVSTLELGDSALYLCASSLDMGGRDTQYFGPGTRLTVL.

The chain links TRBV7-2 to TRBJ1-1; perhaps TRBD1 as D (5 bases). The V gene's germline CDR1 is SGHTA and CDR2 FQGNSA. The V gene lost 5 bases and the J gene lost 5 bases, with 15 bases spanning the gap. This CDR3 has 14 amino acids. CDR3 protein: CASSLDTGGTEAFF. The CDR3 nucleotides are TGTGCCAGCAGCCTGGACACCGGAGGTACTGAAGCTTTCTTT.

The chain uses TRBV6-5 and TRBJ2-7; D is possibly TRBD2 (5 bases). Germline CDR1 and CDR2: MNHEY and SVGAGI. The ends were cut back, 5 bases at V and 0 bases at J, with 14 bases in the middle. The CDR3 length is 15 residues. The CDR3 DNA follows: TGTGCCAGCAGTGGCCGAGGGTGGGGCTCCTACGAGCAGTACTTC. Its protein product is CASSGRGWGSYEQYF.

The genes are TRBV6-1 and TRBJ1-3; D gene unclear. The CDR3 sequence is 16 residues long. Germline V lookup: CDR1 MNHNS, CDR2 SASEGT. V dropped 0 bases and J dropped 2 bases, with 11 bases sitting between them. The CDR3 loop reads CASSEAHGAAGNTIYF. In DNA form, the CDR3 reads TGTGCCAGCAGTGAAGCTCACGGAGCGGCTGGAAACACCATATATTTT.

The chain links TRBV7-2 to TRBJ2-7; either TRBD1 or TRBD2 may supply D (5 bases each). V gave up 1 base and J gave up 2 bases, with 12 bases separating them. The length of the CDR3 is 15 residues. The germline gives CDR1 SGHTA, CDR2 FQGNSA. The DNA of the CDR3 is TGTGCCAGCAGCTTAGAGGGGACGGTCCCCTACGAGCAGTACTTC. Translation: CASSLEGTVPYEQYF.

This clone was detected only once. The chain joins TRBV6-5 to TRBJ2-1; no clear D gene. Between the trimmed V and J ends, which lost 2 bases and 5 bases, there was a span of 7 bases. The germline CDR1 and CDR2 sequences are MNHEY and SVGAGI. The CDR3 contains 13 residues. Here the CDR3 reads CASSYGPHNEQFF. As DNA, the CDR3 is TGTGCCAGCAGTTACGGGCCTCACAATGAGCAGTTCTTC.

This rearrangement joins TRBV2 to TRBJ1-5; a possible D gene is TRBD1 (6 bases). The CDR3 is made up of 13 amino acids. The V gene lost 10 bases and the J gene lost 5 bases, with 15 bases spanning the gap. The germline CDR1 and CDR2 sequences are SNHLY and FYNNEI. This CDR3 is CAMGGGRDQPQHF. As DNA, the CDR3 is TGTGCCATGGGGGGGGGCAGAGATCAGCCCCAGCATTTT.

V is TRBV2 and J is TRBJ1-5, with TRBD1 as a possible D gene (6 bases). The CDR3 has 13 amino acids. V lost 4 bases and J 7 bases, leaving 11 bases between the germline ends. Germline V gene data show CDR1 as SNHLY and CDR2 as FYNNEI. The CDR3 loop reads CASSGDMRQPQHF. The CDR3 nucleotides are TGTGCCAGCAGTGGGGACATGCGGCAGCCCCAGCATTTT. Looking up the rest from reference TRBV2 and TRBJ1-5 gives the full variable domain: EPEVTQTPSHQVTQMGQEVILRCVPISNHLYFYWYRQILGQKVEFLVSFYNNEISEKSEIFDDQFSVERPDGSNFTLKIRSTKLEDSAMYFCASSGDMRQPQHFGDGTRLSIL.

This clone appeared a few times. This sequence joins TRBV10-1 and TRBJ2-7; no firm D call. The CDR3 runs 12 residues. V was shortened by 0 bases and J by 10 bases, with 10 bases between the two germline ends. In germline, CDR1 is WNHNN, CDR2 SYGVQD (reference sequence). This CDR3 is CASSESGMGQYF. CDR3 nucleotide sequence: TGCGCCAGCAGTGAGTCGGGGATGGGCCAGTACTTC.

This chain uses TRBV4-1 with TRBJ2-1; D possibly corresponds to TRBD2 (6 bases). Germline CDR1 and CDR2: MGHRA and YSYEKL. The length of the CDR3 is 15 residues. V gave up 3 bases and J gave up 6 bases, with 15 bases separating them. In DNA, the CDR3 is TGCGCCAGCAGCCAGTCCGGGACTCCCCTCAATGAGCAGTTCTTC. Translation: CASSQSGTPLNEQFF.

This rearrangement joins TRBV28 to TRBJ1-6; TRBD1 matches at 7 bases. The CDR3 loop spans 19 amino acids. The J segment lost 5 bases and the V segment lost 6 bases, leaving 19 bases of the junction unmatched. The germline CDR1 and CDR2 sequences are MDHEN and SYDVKM. The CDR3 DNA reads as TGTGCCAGCAGATCCCGGACAGGCTCAGATGACGTGAATAATTCACCCCTCCACTTT. Protein: CASRSRTGSDDVNNSPLHF.

The gene calls are TRBV6-6 and TRBJ2-1; 10 nucleotides line up with TRBD1. The CDR3 contains 15 residues. The germline gives CDR1 MNHNY, CDR2 SVGAGI (reference sequence). V was pared by 0 bases and J by 10 bases, with 6 bases of the junction left unmatched. CDR3 residues: CASSYSVGQGGEQFF. Here the CDR3 DNA reads TGTGCCAGCAGTTACTCTGTTGGACAGGGGGGGGAGCAGTTCTTC.

This chain connects TRBV10-3 to TRBJ2-1; D could derive from TRBD1 or TRBD2 (6 bases each). From germline, CDR1 is ENHRY and CDR2 SYGVKD. The CDR3 sequence is 13 residues long. The ends were cut back, 10 bases at V and 8 bases at J, with 18 bases in the middle. CDR3 residues: CATTRGVGDEQFF. The DNA for the CDR3 is TGTGCCACCACGAGGGGGGTAGGGGATGAGCAGTTCTTC.

Of note for this clone: A much larger clone lies one base from this, so it may be a read error. The chain has TRBV30 and TRBJ2-3; possible D gene TRBD1, 6 bases. Looked up from germline, CDR1 is GTSNPN and CDR2 is SVGIG (reference sequence). The CDR3 has 13 amino acids. This chain's CDR3 is CAWTGESTDTRYF. In DNA, the CDR3 is TGTGCCTGGACAGGGGAGAGCACAGATACGCGGTATTTT. Looking up the rest from reference TRBV30 and TRBJ2-3 gives the full variable domain: SQTIHQWPATLVQPVGSPLSLECTVEGTSNPNLYWYRQAAGRGLQLLFYSVGIGQISSEVPQNLSASRPQDRQFILSSKKLLLSDSGFYLCAWTGESTDTRYFGPGTRLTVL.

This chain joins TRBV4-3 and TRBJ1-5; 7 nucleotides line up with TRBD1. The V gene's germline CDR1 is LGHNA and CDR2 YSLEER. With V trimmed by 0 bases and J by 9 bases, 23 bases remained unmatched. The CDR3 totals 20 residues. CDR3 in amino acids: CASSQDRRKEGAMHSGPQHF. CDR3 in DNA: TGCGCCAGCAGCCAAGATCGTCGGAAGGAGGGGGCGATGCATTCGGGGCCCCAGCATTTT.

This chain uses TRBV6-1 with TRBJ1-6, with 12 bases matching TRBD1. The CDR3 is 15 residues long. V was pared by 4 bases and J by 10 bases, with 5 bases of the junction left unmatched. CDR1 MNHNS and CDR2 SASEGT come from the germline V gene. The CDR3 loop reads CASSGDRGLGSPLHF. In DNA, the CDR3 is TGTGCCAGCAGTGGGGACAGGGGGCTCGGGTCACCCCTCCACTTT.

This chain connects TRBV4-3 to TRBJ2-3; D possibly corresponds to TRBD1 (6 bases). Between the trimmed V and J ends, which lost 0 bases and 0 bases, there was a span of 10 bases. The CDR3 has 16 residues. Germline lookup yields CDR1 LGHNA and CDR2 YSLEER. CDR3 coding DNA: TGCGCCAGCAGCCAAGATGGGACACGGAGCACAGATACGCAGTATTTT. Protein product: CASSQDGTRSTDTQYF.

The V and J genes are TRBV4-1 and TRBJ1-2; the D gene is possibly TRBD1 (6 bases). Trimming pared 5 bases from V and 5 bases from J, leaving 18 bases between. The CDR3 has 15 residues. Germline CDR1 reads MGHRA; CDR2 reads YSYEKL. The CDR3 DNA reads TGCGCCAGCAGCACCCTCCAGGGGCAGAGGTATGGCTACACCTTC. It encodes CASSTLQGQRYGYTF.